The 2 T cell receptor beta chains presented below share a single source sample, sequenced in a study of CD8 T cells in Susac syndrome. A quantity of roughly 0.5 to 1 ug RNA underwent reverse transcription using random hexamers. TCRdb recomputed calls from the immunoSEQ multiplex PCR reads with MiXCR, one row per CDR3 protein. The table includes around 110,000 distinct CDR3 sequences, roughly 94% detected once. Source material: CD8+ T cells from PBMCs. The origin of the receptors is a human donor with Susac syndrome.

This clonotype was recorded once. This CDR3 reads CASSPSGTQFYEQYF. CDR3 DNA sequence: TGTGCCAGCAGCCCCTCCGGGACACAATTCTACGAGCAGTACTTC. The chain carries TRBV4-2 and TRBJ2-7; tentative D call: TRBD1 (6 bases). V gave up 4 bases and J gave up 3 bases, with 16 bases separating them. Per germline, CDR1 LGHNA and CDR2 YNFKEQ. The CDR3 is 15 residues long.

The sample holds one count of this clonotype. This chain joins TRBV29-1 and TRBJ2-7; 9 bases fit TRBD1. The CDR3 loop spans 14 amino acids. Germline assignment: CDR1 SQVTM and CDR2 ANQGSEA. The junction had 8 bases not matched to a gene; V was cut back by 7 bases and J by 1 base. The CDR3 DNA is TGCAGCGCATCCGGGACAGGGATTTCCTACGAGCAGTACTTC. Protein product: CSASGTGISYEQYF.